This T cell receptor beta chain is drawn from a study of beta chain features in type 1 diabetes. At the level of the study: Sorted cells numbering under 140,000,000 were examined across all samples.

Study-level results: Sampled from patients, naive, central memory and Treg TCRB repertoires appeared more similar than those sampled from healthy donors. There was a moderate but significant shortening of TCRB CDR3s in all four CD4+ subsets of Type 1 diabetes patients.

This clone came up a few times. Its antigen remains unidentified. Other DNA sequences in the sample encode the same CDR3. The CDR3 totals 15 residues. Trimming stripped 1 base from V and 3 bases from J, with 15 bases between. Germline CDR1 SQVTM, CDR2 ANQGSEA. Since all of the isolated RNA was reverse transcribed, expressed TCRB transcripts were what got sequenced. Data came from immunoSEQ multiplex PCR; TCRdb stores just in-frame clones and leaves some out. The sample holds some 700,000 clones, around 15% seen once. The receptor comes from a man aged 18 to 30 with type 1 diabetes. V usage is TRBV29-1 and J usage is TRBJ1-1; D ambiguous. Sequencing was carried out using naive CD4+ T cells from blood. The CDR3 reads CSVEGTGGADTEAFF. The CDR3, as DNA: TGCAGCGTTGAAGGGACCGGAGGAGCCGACACTGAAGCTTTCTTT.